Below, 9 T cell receptor beta chains from the same sample are listed, as sequenced in a study of T-cell reconstitution after alpha-beta-depleted transplantation in children. Construction of the TCRbeta library involved unique molecular identifiers. From the PCR reads, TCRdb called clonotypes with MiXCR, one entry per CDR3 protein. This table holds 610,000 or so distinct CDR3 sequences, 25% to 30% found once. Sequenced material: PBMCs, taken before TCRalphabeta/CD19-depleted stem cell transplant. The receptors shown here come from a boy less than two years old with Wiskott-Aldrich syndrome, due to receive a stem cell transplant.

V and J are TRBV15 and TRBJ2-6; no clear D gene. Germline V gene sequence: CDR1 LNHNV, CDR2 YYDKDF (reference sequence). CDR3 length: 16 amino acids. Trimming shortened V by 0 bases and J by 0 bases, and 6 bases separated the two germline ends. The CDR3 sequence is CATSRDVSSGANVLTF. The CDR3, as DNA: TGTGCCACCAGCAGAGACGTGAGCTCTGGGGCCAACGTCCTGACTTTC.

V is TRBV7-2 and J is TRBJ2-2, with TRBD1 identical over 9 bases. The length of the CDR3 is 16 residues. Germline V CDR1 and CDR2: SGHTA, FQGNSA. V trimming: 4 bases; J trimming: 4 bases; junction bases outside the gene matches: 7. The CDR3 protein is CASSWPGQGGTGELFF. The CDR3 DNA follows: TGTGCCAGCAGCTGGCCGGGACAGGGAGGCACCGGGGAGCTGTTTTTT.

The rearrangement uses TRBV12-3 or TRBV12-4 and TRBJ1-5, with a weak D call TRBD1 (5 bases). V gave up 6 bases and J gave up 5 bases, with 11 bases separating them. The CDR3 runs 13 residues. CDR3 DNA: TGTGCCAGCAGGTGGACAAGCGATCAGCCCCAGCATTTT. Residues: CASRWTSDQPQHF.

This clonotype was seen many times. A read error may produce the germline difference seen at one junction end. The genes are TRBV5-1 and TRBJ2-3; unclear D gene. The germline gives CDR1 SGHRS, CDR2 YFSETQ. CDR3 size: 11 residues. For the CDR3, the DNA is TGTGCCAGCAGCTTAGTAGATACGCAGTATTTT. Its translation is CASSLVDTQYF.

This clonotype appeared a few times. This chain connects TRBV12-3 or TRBV12-4 to TRBJ2-7; 7 bases fit TRBD1. The CDR3 consists of 13 residues. V was pared by 6 bases and J by 9 bases, with 11 bases of the junction left unmatched. This CDR3 is CASSLQGIFLQYF. The CDR3 nucleotides read TGTGCCAGCAGCCTACAGGGGATCTTTTTGCAGTACTTC.

The rearrangement links TRBV10-3 to TRBJ2-7, with D possibly TRBD2 on 5 matching bases. The germline V gene encodes CDR1 ENHRY and CDR2 SYGVKD. The CDR3 sequence is 15 residues long. The V and J ends lost 6 bases and 3 bases respectively, with 18 bases between them. The CDR3 reads CAIRTRRGSGYEQYF. CDR3 nucleotides: TGTGCCATCAGGACTCGACGGGGTTCAGGCTACGAGCAGTACTTC.

J is TRBJ1-5 and V is TRBV7-8, with D unresolved. The CDR3 totals 12 residues. V was shortened by 5 bases and J by 6 bases, with 8 bases between the two germline ends. The V gene's germline CDR1 is SGHVS and CDR2 FQNEAQ. CDR3 nucleotide sequence: TGTGCCAGCAGCCTGCTTCGTCAGCCCCAGCATTTT. It yields the protein CASSLLRQPQHF.

This rearrangement joins TRBV5-1 to TRBJ2-7; tentatively, D is TRBD1 (6 bases). Germline V gene lookup returns CDR1 SGHRS and CDR2 YFSETQ. Trimming shortened V by 7 bases and J by 0 bases, and 14 bases separated the two germline ends. CDR3 length: 14 residues. The CDR3 is CASQGDTYSYEQYF. The CDR3 coding sequence is TGCGCCAGCCAAGGGGACACCTACTCCTACGAGCAGTACTTC.

The V call is TRBV7-2, the J call TRBJ1-2; possibly TRBD1 for D (5 bases). Germline-derived CDR1 and CDR2 are SGHTA and FQGNSA. CDR3 length: 14 residues. Deletions cut 0 bases from V and 7 bases from J, with 12 bases between. The CDR3: CASSLAGRGSGYTF. CDR3 DNA: TGTGCCAGCAGCTTAGCGGGCCGGGGCAGTGGCTACACCTTC.